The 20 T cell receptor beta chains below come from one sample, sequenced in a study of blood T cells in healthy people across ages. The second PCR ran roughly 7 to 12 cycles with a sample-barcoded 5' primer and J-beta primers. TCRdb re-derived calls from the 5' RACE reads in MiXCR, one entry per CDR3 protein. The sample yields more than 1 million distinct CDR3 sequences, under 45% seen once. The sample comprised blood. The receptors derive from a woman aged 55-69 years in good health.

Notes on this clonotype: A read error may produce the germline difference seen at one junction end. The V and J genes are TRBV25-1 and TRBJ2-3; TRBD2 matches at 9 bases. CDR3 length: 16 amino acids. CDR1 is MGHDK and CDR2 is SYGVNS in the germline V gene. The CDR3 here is CVSSEFLAGGTDTQYF. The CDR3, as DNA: TGTGTCAGCAGTGAATTTTTAGCGGGAGGCACAGATACGCAGTATTTT.

For the CDR3, the DNA is TGTGCCAGCAGGGGACTAGCGGGAGGCACCTACAATGAGCAGTTCTTC. Its translation: CASRGLAGGTYNEQFF. The chain is built from TRBV6-5 and TRBJ2-1, with 15 nucleotides matching TRBD2. This CDR3 has 16 residues. Germline V gives CDR1 MNHEY, CDR2 SVGAGI. V shed 6 bases and J 2 bases; nucleotides not matched to a gene: 2.

CDR3 nucleotides: TGTGCCAGCAGTGGGACTGTCAGGGATGAGCAGTTCTTC. This translates into CASSGTVRDEQFF. V and J are TRBV6-5 and TRBJ2-1; tentatively, D is TRBD2 (6 bases). This CDR3 contains 13 residues. Trimming pared 5 bases from V and 8 bases from J, leaving 13 bases between. The germline CDR1 and CDR2 sequences are MNHEY and SVGAGI.

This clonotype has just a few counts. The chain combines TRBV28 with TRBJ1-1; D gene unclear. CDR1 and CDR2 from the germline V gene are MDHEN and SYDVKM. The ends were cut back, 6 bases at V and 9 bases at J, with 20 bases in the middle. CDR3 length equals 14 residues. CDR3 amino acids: CASRIPAAVGKAFF. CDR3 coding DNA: TGTGCCAGCAGGATCCCCGCGGCTGTGGGGAAAGCTTTCTTT.

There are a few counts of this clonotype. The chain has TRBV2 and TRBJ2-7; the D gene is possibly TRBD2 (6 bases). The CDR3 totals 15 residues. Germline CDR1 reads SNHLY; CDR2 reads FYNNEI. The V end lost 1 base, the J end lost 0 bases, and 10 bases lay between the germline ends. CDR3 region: CASSEGRGNSYEQYF. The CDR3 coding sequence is TGTGCCAGCAGTGAAGGTCGCGGGAACTCCTACGAGCAGTACTTC.

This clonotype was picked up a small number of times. CDR3 sequence: CASSFTSGIQRPQYF. The CDR3 DNA reads TGTGCCAGCAGCTTTACTAGCGGGATACAACGCCCACAGTACTTC. V gene TRBV5-5 combines with J gene TRBJ2-5; 10 bases align to TRBD2. V lost 2 bases and J lost 11; bases outside the gene matches: 12. CDR3 length: 15 amino acids. Germline V gene lookup returns CDR1 SGHKS and CDR2 YYEKEE (reference sequence).

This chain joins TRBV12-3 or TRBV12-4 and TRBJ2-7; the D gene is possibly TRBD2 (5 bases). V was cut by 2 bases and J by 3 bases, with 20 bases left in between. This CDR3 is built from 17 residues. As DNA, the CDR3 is TGTGCCAGCAGTTTATTTGCCTCGGACTCGGGATACTACGAGCAGTACTTC. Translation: CASSLFASDSGYYEQYF.

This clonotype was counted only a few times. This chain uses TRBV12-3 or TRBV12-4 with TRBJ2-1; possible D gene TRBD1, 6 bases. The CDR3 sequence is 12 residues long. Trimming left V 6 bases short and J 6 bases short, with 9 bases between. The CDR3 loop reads CASREGGNEQFF. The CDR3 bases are TGTGCCAGCAGAGAAGGGGGCAATGAGCAGTTCTTC.

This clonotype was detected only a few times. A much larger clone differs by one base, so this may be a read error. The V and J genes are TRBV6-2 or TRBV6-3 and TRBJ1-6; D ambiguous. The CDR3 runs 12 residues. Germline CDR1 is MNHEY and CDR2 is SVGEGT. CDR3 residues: CAGSRRNSPLHF. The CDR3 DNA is TGTGCCGGCAGTAGGAGAAATTCACCCCTCCACTTT.

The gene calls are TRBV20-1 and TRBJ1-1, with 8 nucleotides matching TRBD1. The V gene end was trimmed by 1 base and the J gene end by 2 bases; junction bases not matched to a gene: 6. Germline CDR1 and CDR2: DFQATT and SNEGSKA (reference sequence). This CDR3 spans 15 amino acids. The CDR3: CSARGGTGLNTEAFF. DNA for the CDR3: TGCAGTGCTAGAGGGGGGACAGGACTCAACACTGAAGCTTTCTTT.

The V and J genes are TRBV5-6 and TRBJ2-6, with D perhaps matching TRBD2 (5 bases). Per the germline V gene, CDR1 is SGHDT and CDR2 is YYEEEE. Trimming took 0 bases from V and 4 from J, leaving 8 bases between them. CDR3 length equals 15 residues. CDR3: CASSLGTLGANVLTF. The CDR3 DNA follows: TGTGCCAGCAGCTTGGGGACTCTGGGGGCCAACGTCCTGACTTTC.

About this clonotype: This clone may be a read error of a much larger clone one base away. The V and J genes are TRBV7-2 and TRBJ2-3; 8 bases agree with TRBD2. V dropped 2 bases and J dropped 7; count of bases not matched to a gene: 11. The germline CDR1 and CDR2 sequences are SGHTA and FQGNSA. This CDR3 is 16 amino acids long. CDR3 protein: CASSLYGTRGANTQYF. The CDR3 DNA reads TGTGCCAGCAGCTTATACGGGACTAGAGGCGCAAATACGCAGTATTTT. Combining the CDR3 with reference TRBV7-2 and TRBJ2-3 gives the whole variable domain GAGVSQSPSNKVTEKGKDVELRCDPISGHTALYWYRQSLGQGLEFLIYFQGNSAPDKSGLPSDRFSAERTGGSVSTLTIQRTQQEDSAVYLCASSLYGTRGANTQYFGPGTRLTVL.

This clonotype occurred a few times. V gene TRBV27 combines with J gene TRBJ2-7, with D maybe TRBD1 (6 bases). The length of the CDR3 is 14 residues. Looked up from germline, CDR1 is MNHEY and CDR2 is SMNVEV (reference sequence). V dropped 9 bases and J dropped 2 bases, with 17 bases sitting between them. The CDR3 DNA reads TGTGCCAGTAGCCGCGGCAGGGGTCCCTACGAGCAGTACTTC. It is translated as CASSRGRGPYEQYF.

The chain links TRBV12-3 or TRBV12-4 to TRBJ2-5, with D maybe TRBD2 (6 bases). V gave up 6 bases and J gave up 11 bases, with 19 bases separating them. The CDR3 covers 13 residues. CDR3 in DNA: TGTGCCAGCAGACCTGGGACTTATAATGAGCAGTACTTC. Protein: CASRPGTYNEQYF.

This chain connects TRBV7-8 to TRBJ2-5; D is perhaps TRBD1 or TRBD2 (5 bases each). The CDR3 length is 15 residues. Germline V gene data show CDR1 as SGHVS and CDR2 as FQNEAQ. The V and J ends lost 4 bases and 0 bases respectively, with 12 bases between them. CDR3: CASSSWGRYQETQYF. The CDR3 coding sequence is TGTGCCAGCAGCTCCTGGGGACGGTACCAAGAGACCCAGTACTTC.

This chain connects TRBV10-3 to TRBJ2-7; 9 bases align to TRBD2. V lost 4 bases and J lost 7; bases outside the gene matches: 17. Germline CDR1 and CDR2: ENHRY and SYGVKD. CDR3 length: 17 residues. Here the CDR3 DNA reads TGTGCCATCAGTGGAGATAGCGGGAGAGGGAGCTACAATGAGCAGTACTTC. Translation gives CAISGDSGRGSYNEQYF.

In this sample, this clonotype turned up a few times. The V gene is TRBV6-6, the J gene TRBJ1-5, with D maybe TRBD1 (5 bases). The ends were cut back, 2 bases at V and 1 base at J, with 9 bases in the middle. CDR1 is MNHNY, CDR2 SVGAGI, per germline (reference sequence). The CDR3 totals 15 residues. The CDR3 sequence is CASSYRGRSNQPQHF. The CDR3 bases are TGTGCCAGCAGTTACAGGGGTAGGAGCAATCAGCCCCAGCATTTT.

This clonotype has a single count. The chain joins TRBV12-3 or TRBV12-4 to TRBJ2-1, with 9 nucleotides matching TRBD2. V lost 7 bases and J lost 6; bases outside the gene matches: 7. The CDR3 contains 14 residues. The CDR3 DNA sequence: TGTGCCAGCACCATAGCGGGAGCAGGCAATGAGCAGTTCTTC. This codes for CASTIAGAGNEQFF.

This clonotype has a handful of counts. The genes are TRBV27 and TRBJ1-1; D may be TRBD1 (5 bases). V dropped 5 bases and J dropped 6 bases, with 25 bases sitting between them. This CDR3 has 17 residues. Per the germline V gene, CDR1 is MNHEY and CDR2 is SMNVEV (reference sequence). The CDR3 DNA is TGTGCCAGCAGTGTCGGGACTCCTCTGGGGCTCGGGTCTGAAGCTTTCTTT. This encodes CASSVGTPLGLGSEAFF.

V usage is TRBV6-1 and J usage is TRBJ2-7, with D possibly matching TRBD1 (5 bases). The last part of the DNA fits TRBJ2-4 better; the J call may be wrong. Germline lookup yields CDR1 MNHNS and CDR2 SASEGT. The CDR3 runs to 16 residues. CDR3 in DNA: TGTGCCAGCAGAGCCGTGACAGCCGGTTGGGGCAGCATTCAGTACTTC. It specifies CASRAVTAGWGSIQYF.